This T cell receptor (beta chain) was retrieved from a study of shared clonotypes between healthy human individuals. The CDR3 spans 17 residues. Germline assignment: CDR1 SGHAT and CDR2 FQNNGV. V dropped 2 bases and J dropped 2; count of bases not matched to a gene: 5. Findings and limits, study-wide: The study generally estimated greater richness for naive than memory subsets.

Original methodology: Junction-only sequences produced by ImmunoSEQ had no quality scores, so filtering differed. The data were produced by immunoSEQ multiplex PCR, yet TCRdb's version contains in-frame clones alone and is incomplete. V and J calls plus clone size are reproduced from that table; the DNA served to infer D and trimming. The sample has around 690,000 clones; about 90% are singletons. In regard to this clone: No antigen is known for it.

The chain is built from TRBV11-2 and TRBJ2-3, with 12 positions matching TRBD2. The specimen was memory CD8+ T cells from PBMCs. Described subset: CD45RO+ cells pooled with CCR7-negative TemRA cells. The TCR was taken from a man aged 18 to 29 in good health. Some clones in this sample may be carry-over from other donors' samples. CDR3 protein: CASSLTSGRPNTDTQYF. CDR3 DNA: TGTGCCAGCAGCTTAACTAGCGGGAGGCCTAACACAGATACGCAGTATTTT.